This paragraph reports one T cell receptor (beta chain). Its specificity is unknown. This CDR3 region has 17 residues. Germline V gene sequence: CDR1 SEHNR, CDR2 FQNEAQ (reference sequence). V shed 5 bases and J 3 bases; nucleotides not matched to a gene: 11. Both 60 Vbeta primers and 13 Jbeta primers went into the PCR. The table came from immunoSEQ multiplex PCR; TCRdb's copy has only in-frame clones and leaves some out. The sample shows about 120,000 clones, about 83% of them seen only once. Among the donors, all were healthy bone marrow donors. The data were obtained in a study of cytomegalovirus exposure and HLA in healthy donors. General observations from the study: The authors later linked a missense DCLRE1C variant to TCR beta V- and J-gene trimming. A later analysis found common viral pathogens apparently linked to several of the most significant clusters.

The sequence was collected from a woman in her thirties or forties in good health and CMV-seropositive. The chain is built from TRBV7-9 and TRBJ1-2, with TRBD1 matching over 11 bases. Sequencing was done on a sample of PBMCs. DNA of the CDR3: TGTGCCAGCAGCCCCCCAGGGACAGGGGGTTTGGACTATGGCTACACCTTC. Translated, it gives CASSPPGTGGLDYGYTF.